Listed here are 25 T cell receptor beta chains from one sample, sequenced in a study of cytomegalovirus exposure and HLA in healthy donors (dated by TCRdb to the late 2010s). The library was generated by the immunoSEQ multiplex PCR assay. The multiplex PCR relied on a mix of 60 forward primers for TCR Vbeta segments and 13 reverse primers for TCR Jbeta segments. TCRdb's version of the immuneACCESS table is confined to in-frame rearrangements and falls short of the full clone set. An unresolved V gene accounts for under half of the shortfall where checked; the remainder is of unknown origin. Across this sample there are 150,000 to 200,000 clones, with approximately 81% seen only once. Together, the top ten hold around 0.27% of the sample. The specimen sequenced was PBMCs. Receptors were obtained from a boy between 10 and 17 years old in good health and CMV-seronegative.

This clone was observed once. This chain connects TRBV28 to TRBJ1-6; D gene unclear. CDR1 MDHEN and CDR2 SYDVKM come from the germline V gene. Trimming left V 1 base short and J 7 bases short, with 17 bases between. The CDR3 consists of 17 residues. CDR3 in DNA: TGTGCCAGCAGTTTATTAGGACTAAGGGCAGTCAATTCACCCCTCCACTTT. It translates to CASSLLGLRAVNSPLHF.

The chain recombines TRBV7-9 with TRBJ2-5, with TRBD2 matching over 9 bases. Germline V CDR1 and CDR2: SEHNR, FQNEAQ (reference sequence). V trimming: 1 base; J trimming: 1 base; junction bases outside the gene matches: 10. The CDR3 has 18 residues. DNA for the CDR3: TGTGCCAGCAGCTTAGGTTTCGGAGCGGGGGGTATCCAAGAGACCCAGTACTTC. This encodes CASSLGFGAGGIQETQYF.

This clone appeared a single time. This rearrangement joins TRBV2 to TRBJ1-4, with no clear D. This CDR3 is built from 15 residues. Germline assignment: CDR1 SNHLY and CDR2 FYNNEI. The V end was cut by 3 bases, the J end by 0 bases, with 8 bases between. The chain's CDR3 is CASSDSRATNEKLFF. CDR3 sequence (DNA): TGTGCCAGCAGTGATAGCCGGGCAACTAATGAAAAACTGTTTTTT.

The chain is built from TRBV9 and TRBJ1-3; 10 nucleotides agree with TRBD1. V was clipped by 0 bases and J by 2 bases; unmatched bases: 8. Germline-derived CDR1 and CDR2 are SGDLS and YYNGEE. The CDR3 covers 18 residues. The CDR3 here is CASSVESGQGVAGNTIYF. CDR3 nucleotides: TGTGCCAGCAGCGTAGAGTCAGGACAGGGGGTTGCTGGAAACACCATATATTTT.

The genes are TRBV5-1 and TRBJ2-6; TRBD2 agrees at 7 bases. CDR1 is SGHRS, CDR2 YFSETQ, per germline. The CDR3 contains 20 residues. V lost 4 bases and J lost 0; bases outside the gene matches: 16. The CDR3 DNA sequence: TGCGCCAGCAGCGCCTCCCGAACTAGCGCCCAAACCTCTGGGGCCAACGTCCTGACTTTC. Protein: CASSASRTSAQTSGANVLTF.

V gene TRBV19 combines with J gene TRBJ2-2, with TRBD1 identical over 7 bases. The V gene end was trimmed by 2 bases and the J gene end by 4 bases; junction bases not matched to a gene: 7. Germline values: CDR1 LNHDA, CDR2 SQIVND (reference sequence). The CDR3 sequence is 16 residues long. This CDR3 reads CASSIWSGGTTGELFF. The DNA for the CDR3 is TGTGCCAGTAGTATATGGTCAGGGGGAACCACCGGGGAGCTGTTTTTT. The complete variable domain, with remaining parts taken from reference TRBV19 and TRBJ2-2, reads DGGITQSPKYLFRKEGQNVTLSCEQNLNHDAMYWYRQDPGQGLRLIYYSQIVNDFQKGDIAEGYSVSREKKESFPLTVTSAQKNPTAFYLCASSIWSGGTTGELFFGEGSRLTVL.

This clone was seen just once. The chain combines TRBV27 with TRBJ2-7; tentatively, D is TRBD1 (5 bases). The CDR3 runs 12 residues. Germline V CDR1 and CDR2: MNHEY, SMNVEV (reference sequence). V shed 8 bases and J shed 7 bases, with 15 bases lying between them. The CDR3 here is CASGIRVGEQYF. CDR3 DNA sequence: TGTGCCAGCGGGATCAGGGTGGGAGAGCAGTACTTC.

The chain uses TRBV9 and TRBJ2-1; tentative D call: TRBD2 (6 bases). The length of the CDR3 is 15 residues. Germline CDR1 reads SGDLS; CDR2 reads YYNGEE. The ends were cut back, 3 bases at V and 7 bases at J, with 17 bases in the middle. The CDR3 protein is CASSAGAGPGNEQFF. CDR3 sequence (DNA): TGTGCCAGCAGCGCCGGAGCGGGCCCTGGGAATGAGCAGTTCTTC. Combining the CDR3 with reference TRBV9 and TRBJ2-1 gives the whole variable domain DSGVTQTPKHLITATGQRVTLRCSPRSGDLSVYWYQQSLDQGLQFLIQYYNGEERAKGNILERFSAQQFPDLHSELNLSSLELGDSALYFCASSAGAGPGNEQFFGPGTRLTVL.

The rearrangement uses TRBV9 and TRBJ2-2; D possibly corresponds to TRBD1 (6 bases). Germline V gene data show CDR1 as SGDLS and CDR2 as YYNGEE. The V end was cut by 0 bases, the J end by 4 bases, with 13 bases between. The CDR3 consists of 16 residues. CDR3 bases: TGTGCCAGCAGCGTAGTGCAGGGGCGGTCCACCGGGGAGCTGTTTTTT. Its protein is CASSVVQGRSTGELFF.

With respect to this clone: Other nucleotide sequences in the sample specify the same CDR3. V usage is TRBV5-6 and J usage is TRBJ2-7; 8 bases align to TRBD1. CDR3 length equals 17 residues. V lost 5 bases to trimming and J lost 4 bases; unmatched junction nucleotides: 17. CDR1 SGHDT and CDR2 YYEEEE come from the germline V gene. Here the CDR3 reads CASRGFLSVQGEYEQYF. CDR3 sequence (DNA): TGTGCCAGCAGGGGGTTCTTATCGGTACAGGGGGAGTACGAGCAGTACTTC.

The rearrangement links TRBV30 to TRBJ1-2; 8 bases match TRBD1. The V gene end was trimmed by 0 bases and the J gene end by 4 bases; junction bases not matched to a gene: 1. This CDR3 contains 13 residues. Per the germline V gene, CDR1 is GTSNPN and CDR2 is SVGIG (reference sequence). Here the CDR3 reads CAWSVQGGYGYTF. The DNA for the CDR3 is TGTGCCTGGAGTGTACAGGGGGGCTATGGCTACACCTTC.

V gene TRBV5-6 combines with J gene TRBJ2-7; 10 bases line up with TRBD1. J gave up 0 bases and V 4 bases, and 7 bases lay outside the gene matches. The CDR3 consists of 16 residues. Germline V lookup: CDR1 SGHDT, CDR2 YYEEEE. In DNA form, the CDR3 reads TGTGCCAGCAGCCAGCCGGGACAGGGGAGCTCCTACGAGCAGTACTTC. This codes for CASSQPGQGSSYEQYF. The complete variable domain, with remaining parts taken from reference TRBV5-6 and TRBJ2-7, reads DAGVTQSPTHLIKTRGQQVTLRCSPKSGHDTVSWYQQALGQGPQFIFQYYEEEERQRGNFPDRFSGHQFPNYSSELNVNALLLGDSALYLCASSQPGQGSSYEQYFGPGTRLTVT.

The CDR3 sequence: CATSKARGDSGSSYEQYF. CDR3 bases: TGTGCCACCAGCAAAGCTCGAGGGGATAGCGGGAGCTCCTACGAGCAGTACTTC. The rearrangement links TRBV15 to TRBJ2-7; the match to TRBD2 covers 9 bases. Per the germline V gene, CDR1 is LNHNV and CDR2 is YYDKDF (reference sequence). The V segment lost 4 bases and the J segment 0 bases; nucleotides outside the gene matches: 13. There are 18 residues in the CDR3. Filled out from reference TRBV15 and TRBJ2-7, the complete variable domain reads DAMVIQNPRYQVTQFGKPVTLSCSQTLNHNVMYWYQQKSSQAPKLLFHYYDKDFNNEADTPDNFQSRRPNTSFCFLDIRSPGLGDTAMYLCATSKARGDSGSSYEQYFGPGTRLTVT.

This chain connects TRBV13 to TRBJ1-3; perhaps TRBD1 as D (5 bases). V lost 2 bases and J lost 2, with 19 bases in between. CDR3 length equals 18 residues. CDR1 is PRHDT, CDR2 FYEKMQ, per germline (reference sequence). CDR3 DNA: TGTGCCAGCAGCTTAAAAGGGACGTGGAGGGGAGCTGGAAACACCATATATTTT. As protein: CASSLKGTWRGAGNTIYF. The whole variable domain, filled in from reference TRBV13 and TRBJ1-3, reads AAGVIQSPRHLIKEKRETATLKCYPIPRHDTVYWYQQGPGQDPQFLISFYEKMQSDKGSIPDRFSAQQFSDYHSELNMSSLELGDSALYFCASSLKGTWRGAGNTIYFGEGSWLTVV.

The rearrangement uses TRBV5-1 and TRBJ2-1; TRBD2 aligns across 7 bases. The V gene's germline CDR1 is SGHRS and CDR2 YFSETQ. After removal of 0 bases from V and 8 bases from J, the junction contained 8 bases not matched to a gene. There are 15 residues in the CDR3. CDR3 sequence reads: CASSLEVGRRDEQFF. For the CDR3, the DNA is TGCGCCAGCAGCTTGGAGGTCGGGAGGAGGGATGAGCAGTTCTTC.

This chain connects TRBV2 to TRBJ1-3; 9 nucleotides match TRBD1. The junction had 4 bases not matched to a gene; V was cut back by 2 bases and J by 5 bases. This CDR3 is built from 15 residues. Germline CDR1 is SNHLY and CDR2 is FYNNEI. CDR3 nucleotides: TGTGCCAGCAGTGAAAACAGGGGGCATCGAAACACCATATATTTT. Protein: CASSENRGHRNTIYF.

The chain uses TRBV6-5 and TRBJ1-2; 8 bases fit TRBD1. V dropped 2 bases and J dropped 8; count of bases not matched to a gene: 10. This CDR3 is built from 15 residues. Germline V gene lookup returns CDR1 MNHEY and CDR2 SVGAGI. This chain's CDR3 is CASSYRTLQGGGYTF. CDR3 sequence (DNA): TGTGCCAGCAGTTACCGAACCCTACAGGGGGGAGGCTACACCTTC.

Written as DNA, the CDR3 is TGTGCCAGCAGCATGGACACAAATCAGCCCCAGCATTTT. It is translated as CASSMDTNQPQHF. The chain combines TRBV7-9 with TRBJ1-5, with a possible D match to TRBD1 (5 bases). Trimming removed 5 bases from V and 4 bases from J, with 9 bases in between. The CDR3 length is 13 residues. CDR1 is SEHNR, CDR2 FQNEAQ, per germline (reference sequence).

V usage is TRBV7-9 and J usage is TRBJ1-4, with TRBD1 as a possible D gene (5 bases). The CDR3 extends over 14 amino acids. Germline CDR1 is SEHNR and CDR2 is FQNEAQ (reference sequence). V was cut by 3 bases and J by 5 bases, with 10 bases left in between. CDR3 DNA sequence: TGTGCCAGCAGCTTCCCGACAGAGAATGAAAAACTGTTTTTT. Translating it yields CASSFPTENEKLFF.

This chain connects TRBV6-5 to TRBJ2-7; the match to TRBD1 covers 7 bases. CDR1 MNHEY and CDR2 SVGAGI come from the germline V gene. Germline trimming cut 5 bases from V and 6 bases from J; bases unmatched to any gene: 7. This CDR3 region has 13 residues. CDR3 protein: CASSTNYRGEQYF. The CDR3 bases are TGTGCCAGCAGTACGAACTACAGGGGCGAGCAGTACTTC.

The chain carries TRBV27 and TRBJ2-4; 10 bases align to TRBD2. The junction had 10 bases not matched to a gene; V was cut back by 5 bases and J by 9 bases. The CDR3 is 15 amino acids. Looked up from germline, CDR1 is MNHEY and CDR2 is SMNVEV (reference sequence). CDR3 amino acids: CASSPLLAGVIIQYF. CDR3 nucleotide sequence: TGTGCCAGCAGTCCCCTTCTAGCGGGAGTCATCATTCAGTACTTC.

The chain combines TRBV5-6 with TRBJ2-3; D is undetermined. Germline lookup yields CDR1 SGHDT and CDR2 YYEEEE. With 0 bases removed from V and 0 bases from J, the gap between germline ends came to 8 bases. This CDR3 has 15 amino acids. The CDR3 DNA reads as TGTGCCAGCAGCTTGGTTCTCCTTAGCACAGATACGCAGTATTTT. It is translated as CASSLVLLSTDTQYF.

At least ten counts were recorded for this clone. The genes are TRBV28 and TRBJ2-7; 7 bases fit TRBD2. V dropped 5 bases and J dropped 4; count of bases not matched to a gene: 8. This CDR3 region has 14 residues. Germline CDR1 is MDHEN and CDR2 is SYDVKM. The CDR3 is CASSLGDGGYEQYF. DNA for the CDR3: TGTGCCAGCAGTCTGGGGGACGGGGGGTACGAGCAGTACTTC.

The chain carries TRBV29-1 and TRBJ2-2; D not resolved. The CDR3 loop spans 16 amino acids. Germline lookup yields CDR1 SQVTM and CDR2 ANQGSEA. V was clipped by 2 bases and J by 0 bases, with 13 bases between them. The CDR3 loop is CSVEFRRLTNTGELFF. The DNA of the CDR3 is TGCAGCGTTGAATTTAGGCGACTTACGAACACCGGGGAGCTGTTTTTT.

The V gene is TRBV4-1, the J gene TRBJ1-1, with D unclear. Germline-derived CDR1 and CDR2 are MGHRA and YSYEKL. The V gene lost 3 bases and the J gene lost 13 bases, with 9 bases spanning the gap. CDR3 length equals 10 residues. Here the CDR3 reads CASSHRSFFF. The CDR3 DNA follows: TGCGCCAGCAGCCATCGCAGTTTTTTCTTT.